The 16 T cell receptor beta chains presented below share a single source sample, sequenced in a study of diagnostic markers for celiac disease. TCRdb reanalyzed the reads and collapses them to one entry per CDR3 protein, without DNA. The sample's table shows some 7,500 distinct CDR3 sequences. The sequenced material came from either unsorted cells or a sorted T cell fraction (not recorded which). The source is a human donor. This table probably holds off-target reads from a library built for another chain.

The chain carries TRBV18 and TRBJ2-3. The CDR3 runs 15 residues. Germline V CDR1 and CDR2: KGHSH, LQKENI. The CDR3 sequence: CASSPAGGNKDTQYF.

J is TRBJ2-1 and V is TRBV7-9; TCRdb's D call, TRBD2, is unchecked because there is no DNA. The CDR3 has 16 amino acids. The germline gives CDR1 SEHNR, CDR2 FQNEAQ (reference sequence). This chain's CDR3 is CASSLTRTSGYNEQFF.

This rearrangement joins TRBV7-9 to TRBJ2-1; TCRdb's assignment of TRBD2 cannot be checked, as there is no DNA. CDR1 is SEHNR, CDR2 FQNEAQ, per germline (reference sequence). The CDR3 length is 16 residues. CDR3 in amino acids: CASSPPTSGVYNEQFF.

This clonotype shows up as medium-sized by frequency. The chain employs TRBV7-9 and TRBJ1-1. The germline CDR1 and CDR2 sequences are SEHNR and FQNEAQ (reference sequence). CDR3 length equals 12 residues. The CDR3 loop reads CASSPRDPEAFF. Full variable domain (missing parts from reference TRBV7-9 and TRBJ1-1): DTGVSQNPRHKITKRGQNVTFRCDPISEHNRLYWYRQTLGQGPEFLTYFQNEAQLEKSRLLSDRFSAERPKGSFSTLEIQRTEQGDSAMYLCASSPRDPEAFFGQGTRLTVV.

The J gene is TRBJ1-2, the V gene TRBV7-2; TCRdb reports TRBD1, a call that lacks DNA to check it against. The CDR3 extends over 15 amino acids. From germline, CDR1 is SGHTA and CDR2 FQGNSA. Here the CDR3 reads CASSPTRAAGTGYTF.

J is TRBJ2-5 and V is TRBV28; TCRdb's D gene call, TRBD1, goes unchecked for lack of DNA. Germline assignment: CDR1 MDHEN and CDR2 SYDVKM. The CDR3 has 13 residues. The CDR3 here is CASRRQGGETQYF.

By frequency, this clonotype registers medium-sized (0.01 to 0.1%). The J gene is TRBJ2-3, the V gene TRBV7-6. The CDR3 is 13 residues long. The germline CDR1 and CDR2 sequences are SGHVS and FNYEAQ. The chain's CDR3 is CASSLGGSDTQYF.

This rearrangement joins TRBV6-6 to TRBJ1-4. Germline CDR1 MNHNY, CDR2 SVGAGI (reference sequence). This CDR3 comprises 13 residues. CDR3 protein: CASSPIADEKLFF.

V is TRBV7-2 and J is TRBJ2-5; there is no DNA to check the TCRdb D call of TRBD1. The CDR3 consists of 16 residues. CDR1 and CDR2 from the germline V gene are SGHTA and FQGNSA. This CDR3 reads CASSLRPTGGQETQYF.

This clonotype is called medium-sized based on its frequency. CDR3 residues: CASSLAFGSAEGVTDTQYF. This chain joins TRBV7-8 and TRBJ2-3; TCRdb lists TRBD1, though no DNA is available to test this call. Germline V gives CDR1 SGHVS, CDR2 FQNEAQ. The CDR3 is made up of 19 amino acids.

The J gene is TRBJ2-1, the V gene TRBV10-3; as DNA is missing, the TRBD2 call by TCRdb cannot be tested. Germline loops: CDR1 ENHRY, CDR2 SYGVKD. The CDR3 has 13 amino acids. The CDR3 sequence is CATAGGRNNEQFF.

This clonotype is classed as medium-sized (0.01 to 0.1%) by frequency. The chain has TRBV19 and TRBJ1-5; no DNA is available, so the TRBD1 call from TCRdb remains unchecked. Germline V gives CDR1 LNHDA, CDR2 SQIVND (reference sequence). The CDR3 covers 14 residues. The CDR3 protein is CASNRDRGGQPQHF. The whole variable domain, filled in from reference TRBV19 and TRBJ1-5, reads DGGITQSPKYLFRKEGQNVTLSCEQNLNHDAMYWYRQDPGQGLRLIYYSQIVNDFQKGDIAEGYSVSREKKESFPLTVTSAQKNPTAFYLCASNRDRGGQPQHFGDGTRLSIL.

V is TRBV7-6 and J is TRBJ2-5. The CDR3 contains 12 residues. Germline V gene lookup returns CDR1 SGHVS and CDR2 FNYEAQ. This CDR3 is CASSLIRETQYF.

The gene calls are TRBV4-3 and TRBJ2-5; the TCRdb call, TRBD2, lacks DNA for checking. The CDR3 is 17 amino acids. From germline, CDR1 is LGHNA and CDR2 YSLEER. CDR3: CASSQDPSGNIQETQYF.

The V and J genes are TRBV4-2 and TRBJ1-3; as DNA is missing, the TRBD1 call by TCRdb cannot be tested. This CDR3 contains 16 residues. In germline, CDR1 is LGHNA, CDR2 YNFKEQ. This CDR3 reads CASSQDASPEGNTIYF.

The chain has TRBV12-3 or TRBV12-4 and TRBJ1-1. There are 14 residues in the CDR3. The CDR3 spells CASSLAALLAEAFF.